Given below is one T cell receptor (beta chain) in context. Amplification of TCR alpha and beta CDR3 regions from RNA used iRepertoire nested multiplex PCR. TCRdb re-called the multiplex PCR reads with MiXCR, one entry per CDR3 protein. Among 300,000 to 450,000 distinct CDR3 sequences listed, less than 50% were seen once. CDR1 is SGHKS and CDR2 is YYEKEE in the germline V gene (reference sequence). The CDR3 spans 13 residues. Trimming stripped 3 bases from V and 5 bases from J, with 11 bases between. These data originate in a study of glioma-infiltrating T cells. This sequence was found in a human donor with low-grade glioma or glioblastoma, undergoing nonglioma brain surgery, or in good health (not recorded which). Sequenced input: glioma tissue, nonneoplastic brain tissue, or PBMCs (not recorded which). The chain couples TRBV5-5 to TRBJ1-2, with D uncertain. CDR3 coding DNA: TGTGCCAGCAGCTCCCCGACCTTATATGGCTACACCTTC. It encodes CASSSPTLYGYTF. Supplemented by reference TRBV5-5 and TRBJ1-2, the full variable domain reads DAGVTQSPTHLIKTRGQQVTLRCSPISGHKSVSWYQQVLGQGPQFIFQYYEKEERGRGNFPDRFSARQFPNYSSELNVNALLLGDSALYLCASSSPTLYGYTFGSGTRLTVV.